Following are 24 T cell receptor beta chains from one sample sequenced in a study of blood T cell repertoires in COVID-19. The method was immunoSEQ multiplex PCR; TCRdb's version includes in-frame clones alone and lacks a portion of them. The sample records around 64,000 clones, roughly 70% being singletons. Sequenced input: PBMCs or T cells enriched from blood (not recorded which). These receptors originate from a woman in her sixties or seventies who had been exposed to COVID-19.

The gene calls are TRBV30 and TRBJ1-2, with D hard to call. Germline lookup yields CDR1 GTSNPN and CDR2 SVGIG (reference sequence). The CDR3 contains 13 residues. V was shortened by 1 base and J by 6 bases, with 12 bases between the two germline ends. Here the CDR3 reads CAWSEGLKHGYTF. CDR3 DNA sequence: TGTGCCTGGAGTGAAGGACTGAAGCATGGCTACACCTTC. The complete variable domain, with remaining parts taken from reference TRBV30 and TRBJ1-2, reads SQTIHQWPATLVQPVGSPLSLECTVEGTSNPNLYWYRQAAGRGLQLLFYSVGIGQISSEVPQNLSASRPQDRQFILSSKKLLLSDSGFYLCAWSEGLKHGYTFGSGTRLTVV.

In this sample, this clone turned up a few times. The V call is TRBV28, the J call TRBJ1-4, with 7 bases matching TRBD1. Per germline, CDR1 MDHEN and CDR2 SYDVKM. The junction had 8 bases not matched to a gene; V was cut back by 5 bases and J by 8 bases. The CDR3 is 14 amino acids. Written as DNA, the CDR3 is TGTGCCAGCAGTCCAGGGGGAAGAGGGGAAAAACTGTTTTTT. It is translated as CASSPGGRGEKLFF. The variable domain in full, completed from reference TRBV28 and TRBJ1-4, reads DVKVTQSSRYLVKRTGEKVFLECVQDMDHENMFWYRQDPGLGLRLIYFSYDVKMKEKGDIPEGYSVSREKKERFSLILESASTNQTSMYLCASSPGGRGEKLFFGSGTQLSVL.

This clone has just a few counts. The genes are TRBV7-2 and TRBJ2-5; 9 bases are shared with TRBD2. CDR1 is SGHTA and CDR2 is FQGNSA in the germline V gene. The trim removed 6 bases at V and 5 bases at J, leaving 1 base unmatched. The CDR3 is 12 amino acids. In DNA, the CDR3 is TGTGCCAGCAGGAGCGGGGGGGAGACCCAGTACTTC. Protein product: CASRSGGETQYF. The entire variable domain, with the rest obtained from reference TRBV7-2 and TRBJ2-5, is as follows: GAGVSQSPSNKVTEKGKDVELRCDPISGHTALYWYRQSLGQGLEFLIYFQGNSAPDKSGLPSDRFSAERTGGSVSTLTIQRTQQEDSAVYLCASRSGGETQYFGPGTRLLVL.

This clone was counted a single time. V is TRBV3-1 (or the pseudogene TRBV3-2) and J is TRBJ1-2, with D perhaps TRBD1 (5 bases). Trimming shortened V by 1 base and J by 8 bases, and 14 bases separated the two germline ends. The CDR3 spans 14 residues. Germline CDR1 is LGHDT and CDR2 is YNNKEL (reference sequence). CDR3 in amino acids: CASSQVRGARGYTF. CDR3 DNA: TGTGCCAGCAGCCAAGTAAGGGGCGCGAGGGGCTACACCTTC.

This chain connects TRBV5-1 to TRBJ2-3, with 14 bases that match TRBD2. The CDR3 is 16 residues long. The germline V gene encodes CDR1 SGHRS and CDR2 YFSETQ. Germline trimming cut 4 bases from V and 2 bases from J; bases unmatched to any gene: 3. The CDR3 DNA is TGCGCCAGCAGCGGGACTAGCGGGGGACACACAGATACGCAGTATTTT. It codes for CASSGTSGGHTDTQYF.

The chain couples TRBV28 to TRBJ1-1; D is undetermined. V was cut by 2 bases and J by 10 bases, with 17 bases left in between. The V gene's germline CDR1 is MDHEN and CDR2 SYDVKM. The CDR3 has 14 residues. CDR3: CASSLLGPLGGAFF. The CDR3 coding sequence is TGTGCCAGCAGTTTACTCGGGCCTTTGGGAGGAGCTTTCTTT.

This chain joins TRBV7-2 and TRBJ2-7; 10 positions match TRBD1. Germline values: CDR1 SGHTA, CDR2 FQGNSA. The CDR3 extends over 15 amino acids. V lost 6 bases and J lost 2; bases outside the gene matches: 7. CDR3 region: CASRPGTGVTYEQYF. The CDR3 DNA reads TGTGCCAGCAGACCCGGGACAGGGGTCACCTACGAGCAGTACTTC.

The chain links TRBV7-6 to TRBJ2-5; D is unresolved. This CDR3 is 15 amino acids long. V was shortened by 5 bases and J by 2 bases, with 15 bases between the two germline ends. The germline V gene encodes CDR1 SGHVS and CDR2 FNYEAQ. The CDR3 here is CASSRLTGFQETQYF. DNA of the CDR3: TGTGCCAGCAGCCGTCTGACTGGATTTCAAGAGACCCAGTACTTC.

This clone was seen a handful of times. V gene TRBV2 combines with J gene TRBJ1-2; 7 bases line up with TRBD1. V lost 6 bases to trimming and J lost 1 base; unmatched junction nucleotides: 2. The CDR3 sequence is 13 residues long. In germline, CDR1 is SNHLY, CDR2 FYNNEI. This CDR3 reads CASRDRNNYGYTF. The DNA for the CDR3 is TGTGCCAGCAGGGACAGGAATAACTATGGCTACACCTTC.

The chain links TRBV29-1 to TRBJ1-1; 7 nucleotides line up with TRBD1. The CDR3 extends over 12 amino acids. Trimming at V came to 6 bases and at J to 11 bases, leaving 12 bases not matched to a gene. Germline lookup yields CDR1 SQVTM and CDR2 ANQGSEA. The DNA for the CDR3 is TGCAGCGTGGGTGACAGGGCTCCAGGGGCTTTCTTT. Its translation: CSVGDRAPGAFF.

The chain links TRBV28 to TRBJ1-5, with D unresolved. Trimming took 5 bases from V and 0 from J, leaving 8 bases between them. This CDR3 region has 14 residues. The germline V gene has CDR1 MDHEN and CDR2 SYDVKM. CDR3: CASSPSHSNQPQHF. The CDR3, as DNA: TGTGCCAGCAGTCCTTCACATAGCAATCAGCCCCAGCATTTT.

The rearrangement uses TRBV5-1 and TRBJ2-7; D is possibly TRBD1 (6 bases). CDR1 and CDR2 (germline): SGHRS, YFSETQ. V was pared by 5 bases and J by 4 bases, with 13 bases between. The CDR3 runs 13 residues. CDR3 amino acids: CASRGWTDYEQYF. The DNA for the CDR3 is TGCGCCAGCAGGGGTTGGACAGATTACGAGCAGTACTTC.

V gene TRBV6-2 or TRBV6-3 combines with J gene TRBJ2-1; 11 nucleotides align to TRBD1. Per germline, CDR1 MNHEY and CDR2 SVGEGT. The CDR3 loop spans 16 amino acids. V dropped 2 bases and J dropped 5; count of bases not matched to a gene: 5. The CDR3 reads CASSYPDRGPHNEQFF. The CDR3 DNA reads TGTGCCAGCAGTTACCCGGACAGGGGGCCTCACAATGAGCAGTTCTTC.

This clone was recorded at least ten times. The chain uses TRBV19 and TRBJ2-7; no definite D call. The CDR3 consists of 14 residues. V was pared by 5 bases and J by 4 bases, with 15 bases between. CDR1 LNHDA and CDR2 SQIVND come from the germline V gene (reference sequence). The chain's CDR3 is CASSPRGTSYEQYF. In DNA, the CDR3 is TGTGCCAGTAGTCCGAGAGGCACCTCTTACGAGCAGTACTTC.

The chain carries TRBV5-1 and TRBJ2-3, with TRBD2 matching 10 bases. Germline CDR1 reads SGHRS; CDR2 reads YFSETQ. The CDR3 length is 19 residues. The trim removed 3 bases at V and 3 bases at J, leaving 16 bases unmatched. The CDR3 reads CASSSPVGRAGGRTDTQYF. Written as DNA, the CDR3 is TGCGCCAGCAGCTCCCCCGTAGGCCGAGCGGGGGGGCGGACAGATACGCAGTATTTT. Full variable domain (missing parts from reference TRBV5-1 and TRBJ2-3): KAGVTQTPRYLIKTRGQQVTLSCSPISGHRSVSWYQQTPGQGLQFLFEYFSETQRNKGNFPGRFSGRQFSNSRSEMNVSTLELGDSALYLCASSSPVGRAGGRTDTQYFGPGTRLTVL.

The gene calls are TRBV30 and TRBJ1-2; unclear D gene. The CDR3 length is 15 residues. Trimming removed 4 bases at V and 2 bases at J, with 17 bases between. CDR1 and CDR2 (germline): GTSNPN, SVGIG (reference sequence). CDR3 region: CAWTRQAGTNYGYTF. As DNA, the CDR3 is TGTGCCTGGACCCGGCAGGCGGGCACGAACTATGGCTACACCTTC.

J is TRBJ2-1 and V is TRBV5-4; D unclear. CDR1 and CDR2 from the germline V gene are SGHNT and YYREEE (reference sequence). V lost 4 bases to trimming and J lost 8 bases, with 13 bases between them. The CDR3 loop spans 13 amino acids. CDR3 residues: CASSPGPDDEQFF. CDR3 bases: TGTGCCAGCAGCCCGGGTCCTGACGATGAGCAGTTCTTC.

CDR3: CASSNPNLNEKLFF. DNA of the CDR3: TGTGCCAGTAGTAACCCTAATCTGAATGAAAAACTGTTTTTT. The chain carries TRBV19 and TRBJ1-4; D not resolved. The CDR3 length is 14 residues. V shed 4 bases and J shed 5 bases, with 11 bases lying between them. Germline CDR1 is LNHDA and CDR2 is SQIVND (reference sequence).

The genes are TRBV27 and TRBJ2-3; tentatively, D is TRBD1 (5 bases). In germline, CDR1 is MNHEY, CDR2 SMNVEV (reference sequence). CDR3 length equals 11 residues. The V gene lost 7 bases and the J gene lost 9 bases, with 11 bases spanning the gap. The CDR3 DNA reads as TGTGCCAGCACCCACCGACAGACGCAGTATTTT. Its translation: CASTHRQTQYF.

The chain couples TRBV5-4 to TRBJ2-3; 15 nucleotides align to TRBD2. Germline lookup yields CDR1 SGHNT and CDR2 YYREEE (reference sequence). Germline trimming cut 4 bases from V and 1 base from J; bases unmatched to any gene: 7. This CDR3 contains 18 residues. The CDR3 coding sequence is TGTGCCAGCAGCCGGCAGGGACTAGCGGGAGGACGCACAGATACGCAGTATTTT. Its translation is CASSRQGLAGGRTDTQYF.

CDR3 loop: CASSSGQGYEQFF. The CDR3, as DNA: TGTGCCAGCAGCTCGGGACAGGGGTATGAGCAGTTCTTC. The rearrangement links TRBV11-2 to TRBJ2-1, with 10 bases matching TRBD1. The CDR3 is 13 residues long. Germline CDR1 SGHAT, CDR2 FQNNGV. V gave up 4 bases and J gave up 8 bases; unmatched junction bases: 2.

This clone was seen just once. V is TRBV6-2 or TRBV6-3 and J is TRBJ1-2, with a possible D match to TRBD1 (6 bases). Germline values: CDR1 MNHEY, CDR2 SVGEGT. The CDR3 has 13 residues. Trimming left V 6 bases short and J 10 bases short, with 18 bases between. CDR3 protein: CASSAGASPFYTF. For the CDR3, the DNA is TGTGCCAGCAGCGCAGGGGCCTCCCCATTCTACACCTTC.

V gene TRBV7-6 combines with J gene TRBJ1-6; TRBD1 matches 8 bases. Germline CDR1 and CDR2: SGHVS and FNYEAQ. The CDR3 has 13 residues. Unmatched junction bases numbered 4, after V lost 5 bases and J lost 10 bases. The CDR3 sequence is CASSQTGESPLHF. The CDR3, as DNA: TGTGCCAGCAGCCAGACAGGGGAGTCACCCCTCCACTTT.

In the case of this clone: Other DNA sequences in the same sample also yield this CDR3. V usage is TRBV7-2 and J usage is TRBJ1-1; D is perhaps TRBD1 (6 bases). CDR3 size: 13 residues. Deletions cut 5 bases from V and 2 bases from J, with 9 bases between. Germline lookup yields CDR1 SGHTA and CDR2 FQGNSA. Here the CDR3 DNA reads TGTGCCAGCAGCCTGGGGGCCAACACTGAAGCTTTCTTT. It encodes CASSLGANTEAFF.